This entry features one T cell receptor beta chain sequence. The antigen remains unidentified. The validation cohort, a group of over a hundred subjects, included the donors and was separate from the roughly 620-subject first cohort. Using immunoSEQ multiplex PCR, the repertoire was profiled, and TCRdb retains in-frame clones only, with some absent. The sample contains about 160,000 clones, roughly 86% of which appear only once. The source of the sample is a study of cytomegalovirus exposure and HLA in healthy donors. General observations from the study: Cytomegalovirus status was reportedly diagnosed by the classifier with high sensitivity and specificity. The authors confirmed in vitro that three CMV-associated chains were specific for CMV antigens. That first-cohort TCR clusters tended to co-occur in the roughly 130 validation repertoires was found in a later analysis.

Sequencing input: PBMCs. This TCR was sampled from a woman aged 18-35 years in good health and CMV-seropositive.

The CDR3 loop reads CALGALSSYNEQFF. The CDR3 DNA is TGTGCCCTGGGCGCCCTGAGCTCCTACAATGAGCAGTTCTTC. This rearrangement joins TRBV30 to TRBJ2-1; D ambiguous. This CDR3 contains 14 residues. Trimming cost V 8 bases and J 0 bases, with 14 bases left between them. Germline V gives CDR1 GTSNPN, CDR2 SVGIG (reference sequence).